This TCR beta chain was captured by sequencing in a study of OX40 agonist ivuxolimab in advanced cancers. Turning to this clone: The antigen is not known.

The study, taken as a whole, reports: Not determined was the antigen specificity of the expanded peripheral T cells.

V was clipped by 4 bases and J by 2 bases; unmatched bases: 4. CDR1 is SGHRS and CDR2 is YFSETQ in the germline V gene. There are 14 residues in the CDR3. Drawing of blood for sampling happened at baseline, at cycle 4 day 1, and at cycle 7 day 1. The repertoire was sequenced with immunoSEQ multiplex PCR; TCRdb's copy has only in-frame clones and lacks some. Of about 60,000 clones in the sample, roughly 86% were seen once. This sequence originates from an adult with an advanced solid tumor such as melanoma, head and neck, liver or kidney cancer. Specimen: CD4+ or CD8+ T cells sorted from blood, collected in a trial of the OX40 agonist ivuxolimab. The chain is built from TRBV5-1 and TRBJ2-7; 9 bases are shared with TRBD1. The CDR3 loop reads CASSRGQGPYEQYF. In nucleotides, the CDR3 is TGCGCCAGCAGCAGGGGACAGGGCCCCTACGAGCAGTACTTC.